These T cell receptor beta chains were read from a single sample in a study of T cells in Graves' hyperthyroidism and ophthalmopathy. TCRdb analysed the multiplex PCR reads with MiXCR anew, one entry per CDR3 protein. The top ten clones hold 33% of a sample with 300,000 or so distinct CDR3 sequences, 15% to 20% of them seen once. The sequenced material came from blood. These receptors came from a man aged 25 to 45 with Graves' hyperthyroidism. The CDR3 runs from the conserved cysteine through the conserved F or W. A D gene is named only where the DNA matches it firmly. Not all rows give a size; the values are once, few, many and, for expanded clones, a class.

J	V	size	D	CDR3	DNA
TRBJ2-7	TRBV9	many	TRBD2	CASSVSSGLTYEQYF	TGTGCCAGCAGCGTGAGTAGCGGGCTTACCTACGAGCAGTACTTC
TRBJ2-1	TRBV20-1	.	.	CSARGTLGSYNEQFF	TGCAGTGCTAGAGGGACTTTAGGCTCCTACAATGAGCAGTTCTTC
TRBJ2-2	TRBV12-3/TRBV12-4	many	.	CASSLGYGELFF	TGTGCCAGCAGTTTAGGGTACGGGGAGCTGTTTTTT
TRBJ2-4	TRBV11-2	many	.	CASALGGTGAKNIQYF	TGTGCCAGCGCGCTAGGTGGTACAGGGGCCAAAAACATTCAGTACTTC
TRBJ2-3	TRBV11-3	.	.	CASSTGSARDTQYF	TGTGCCAGCAGCACCGGGAGTGCGAGGGATACGCAGTATTTT
TRBJ2-1	TRBV5-8	.	.	CASSLPPNLRDEQFF	TGTGCCAGCAGCTTGCCCCCCAACCTTAGGGATGAGCAGTTCTTC
TRBJ2-6	TRBV5-6	few	.	CASSFWGAGANVLTF	TGTGCCAGCAGCTTTTGGGGGGCTGGGGCCAACGTCCTGACTTTC
TRBJ1-2	TRBV5-1	.	.	CAGSWEQGDYGYTF	TGCGCCGGCAGCTGGGAACAGGGAGACTATGGCTACACCTTC
TRBJ1-3	TRBV20-1	.	.	CSARESNSGNTIYF	TGCAGTGCTAGAGAGAGCAACTCTGGAAACACCATATATTTT
TRBJ2-7	TRBV5-1	many	TRBD1	CASSLEQGNNEQYF	TGCGCCAGCAGCTTGGAACAGGGGAATAACGAGCAGTACTTC
TRBJ2-7	TRBV7-3	.	TRBD1	CASSFGPGGYEQYF	TGTGCCAGCAGCTTTGGTCCAGGGGGCTACGAGCAGTACTTC
TRBJ2-4	TRBV2	many	.	CASSRRDLSKNIQYF	TGTGCCAGCAGTCGCCGGGACCTCTCCAAAAACATTCAGTACTTC
TRBJ1-1	TRBV20-1	.	.	CSAREVRGNTEAFF	TGCAGTGCTAGAGAAGTTCGGGGGAACACTGAAGCTTTCTTT
TRBJ2-1	TRBV28	.	.	CASSPTGTLNEQFF	TGTGCCAGCAGCCCTACCGGGACTCTCAATGAGCAGTTCTTC
TRBJ2-7	TRBV11-3	many	TRBD1	CASSRDSSYEQYF	TGTGCCAGCAGTCGGGACAGTTCCTACGAGCAGTACTTC
TRBJ1-6	TRBV30	.	.	CAWSAKDRSPLHF	TGTGCCTGGAGTGCCAAGGACCGGTCACCCCTCCACTTT
TRBJ2-7	TRBV4-1	.	TRBD2	CASSQGPVTSGSSNEQYF	TGCGCCAGCAGCCAAGGTCCGGTAACTAGCGGGAGTTCGAACGAGCAGTACTTC
TRBJ2-5	TRBV5-1	.	.	CASSLIALQETQYF	TGCGCCAGCAGCTTGATCGCCCTCCAAGAGACCCAGTACTTC
TRBJ1-5	TRBV7-9	few	TRBD1	CASSGRTGPNQPQHF	TGTGCCAGCAGCGGCAGGACAGGGCCGAATCAGCCCCAGCATTTT
TRBJ2-1	TRBV19	.	TRBD2	CASSTGGREGRGEQFF	TGTGCCAGTAGTACCGGCGGGAGAGAGGGGCGGGGTGAGCAGTTCTTC
TRBJ2-1	TRBV20-1	many	TRBD2	CTAGLAGGNNEQFF	TGCACCGCGGGACTAGCGGGAGGAAACAATGAGCAGTTCTTC
TRBJ2-1	TRBV5-1	many	.	CASSLGSNTYNEQFF	TGCGCCAGCAGCTTGGGGTCGAATACCTACAATGAGCAGTTCTTC
TRBJ1-1	TRBV20-1	.	TRBD1	CSARKGQGMNTEAFF	TGCAGTGCTAGAAAGGGACAGGGAATGAACACTGAAGCTTTCTTT
TRBJ1-6	TRBV11-2	many	.	CASSLEQQAYSPLHF	TGTGCCAGCAGCTTAGAGCAGCAGGCGTATTCACCCCTCCACTTT
TRBJ2-7	TRBV6-1	.	TRBD2	CASSGSGRGSYEQYF	TGTGCCAGCAGCGGTAGCGGGAGGGGCTCCTACGAGCAGTACTTC
TRBJ2-3	TRBV24-1	.	.	CATSDRLGQGISTDTQYF	TGTGCCACCAGTGATCGCTTGGGACAAGGGATTAGCACAGATACGCAGTATTTT
TRBJ2-1	TRBV20-1	few	TRBD2	CSAPGTSGRNYNEQFF	TGCAGTGCTCCCGGGACTAGCGGGAGGAATTACAATGAGCAGTTCTTC
TRBJ2-7	TRBV5-6	many	TRBD2	CASSLRSGTYEQYF	TGTGCCAGCAGCTTGAGAAGCGGGACGTACGAGCAGTACTTC
TRBJ1-6	TRBV20-1	.	.	CSANPTGVEYSPLHF	TGCAGTGCTAACCCCACAGGCGTCGAGTATTCACCCCTCCACTTT
TRBJ2-3	TRBV15	.	TRBD2	CATLAGGKVGTDTQYF	TGTGCCACCTTAGCGGGAGGAAAGGTTGGAACAGATACGCAGTATTTT
TRBJ2-3	TRBV5-1	many	TRBD1	CASSRTGGGTDTQYF	TGCGCCAGCAGCCGTACAGGGGGTGGCACAGATACGCAGTATTTT
TRBJ2-1	TRBV7-8	many	TRBD1	CASSLEQGYEQFF	TGTGCCAGCAGCTTAGAACAGGGGTATGAGCAGTTCTTC
TRBJ2-3	TRBV27	few	.	CASSDSGVRGQYF	TGTGCCAGCAGCGACTCAGGGGTCCGGGGGCAGTATTTT
TRBJ2-6	TRBV30	.	.	CAWSVASGANVLTF	TGTGCCTGGAGTGTAGCCTCTGGGGCCAACGTCCTGACTTTC
TRBJ1-1	TRBV6-1	many	TRBD1	CASRDRGLEAFF	TGTGCCAGCCGAGACAGGGGGCTTGAAGCTTTCTTT
TRBJ2-3	TRBV3-1	.	.	CASSQGRRSTDTQYF	TGTGCCAGCAGCCAAGGAAGGCGTTCCACAGATACGCAGTATTTT
TRBJ2-2	TRBV5-4	.	.	CASRRAINAGKLFF	TGTGCCAGCAGGCGGGCGATAAACGCCGGGAAGCTGTTTTTT
TRBJ1-2	TRBV24-1	few	TRBD1	CATTGGQVFHGYTF	TGTGCCACTACAGGGGGACAGGTCTTCCATGGCTACACCTTC
TRBJ2-3	TRBV30	many	.	CAWSVMVSTDTQYF	TGTGCCTGGAGTGTAATGGTTAGCACAGATACGCAGTATTTT
TRBJ2-1	TRBV18	many	.	CASSGGGNEQFF	TGTGCCAGCTCAGGAGGTGGGAATGAGCAGTTCTTC
TRBJ2-1	TRBV19	few	.	CASSISGPGFNEQFF	TGTGCCAGTAGTATATCGGGACCCGGGTTCAATGAGCAGTTCTTC
TRBJ2-3	TRBV30	.	.	CACLQGSGSLTDTQYF	TGTGCCTGTCTCCAAGGGTCAGGGAGCCTCACAGATACGCAGTATTTT
TRBJ2-2	TRBV5-8	.	.	CASSLRFGGSGTGELFF	TGTGCCAGCAGCTTGAGGTTCGGGGGTTCTGGCACCGGGGAGCTGTTTTTT
TRBJ1-1	TRBV6-5	many	TRBD1	CASSYPTGGLAFF	TGTGCCAGCAGTTACCCAACAGGGGGCCTGGCTTTCTTT
TRBJ2-7	TRBV6-1	.	TRBD1	CASTLRLSGTDYEQYF	TGTGCCAGCACTCTCCGATTATCCGGGACAGACTACGAGCAGTACTTC
TRBJ1-2	TRBV6-5	few	.	CASSYSGQKFNYGYTF	TGTGCCAGCAGTTACTCGGGACAAAAATTTAACTATGGCTACACCTTC
TRBJ2-5	TRBV2	many	.	CASRGSYLRAWETQYF	TGTGCCAGCAGAGGGTCCTATCTTAGGGCCTGGGAGACCCAGTACTTC
TRBJ2-7	TRBV20-1	.	.	CSARDPRLYEQYF	TGCAGTGCTAGAGATCCCCGCCTCTACGAGCAGTACTTC
TRBJ2-7	TRBV30	many	.	CAWSPPGQGSYEQYF	TGTGCCTGGAGTCCCCCCGGGCAGGGCTCCTACGAGCAGTACTTC
TRBJ2-4	TRBV12-3/TRBV12-4	many	.	CASRGQGGGNIQYF	TGTGCCAGCAGAGGGCAGGGGGGGGGAAACATTCAGTACTTC
TRBJ2-5	TRBV19	.	TRBD2	CASSPQGAGGSTWTQYF	TGTGCCAGTAGTCCCCAGGGAGCGGGAGGGTCAACCTGGACCCAGTACTTC
TRBJ1-2	TRBV30	many	TRBD1	CALDRDAYGYTF	TGTGCCTTAGACAGGGATGCCTATGGCTACACCTTC
TRBJ1-5	TRBV19	few	.	CASTPVASNQPQHF	TGTGCCAGTACCCCAGTCGCGAGCAATCAGCCCCAGCATTTT
TRBJ2-4	TRBV27	many	.	CASSFTGEAVIQYF	TGTGCCAGCAGTTTCACTGGGGAGGCGGTCATTCAGTACTTC
TRBJ2-7	TRBV20-1	few	TRBD2	CSAFNRLAGGYEQYF	TGCAGTGCTTTTAATCGACTAGCGGGCGGCTACGAGCAGTACTTC
TRBJ2-3	TRBV5-4	many	TRBD1	CASSPDRGRTDTQYF	TGTGCCAGCAGCCCGGACAGGGGGAGGACAGATACGCAGTATTTT
TRBJ2-1	TRBV11-2	once	TRBD2	CASSFSGRARNEQFF	TGTGCCAGCAGCTTCAGCGGGAGGGCCAGGAATGAGCAGTTCTTC
TRBJ2-6	TRBV12-3/TRBV12-4	many	TRBD2	CASSRGLAGDSGANVLTF	TGTGCCAGCAGTCGAGGACTAGCGGGAGACTCTGGGGCCAACGTCCTGACTTTC
TRBJ2-5	TRBV9	.	.	CASSVGLVETQYF	TGTGCCAGCAGCGTAGGGCTAGTCGAGACCCAGTACTTC